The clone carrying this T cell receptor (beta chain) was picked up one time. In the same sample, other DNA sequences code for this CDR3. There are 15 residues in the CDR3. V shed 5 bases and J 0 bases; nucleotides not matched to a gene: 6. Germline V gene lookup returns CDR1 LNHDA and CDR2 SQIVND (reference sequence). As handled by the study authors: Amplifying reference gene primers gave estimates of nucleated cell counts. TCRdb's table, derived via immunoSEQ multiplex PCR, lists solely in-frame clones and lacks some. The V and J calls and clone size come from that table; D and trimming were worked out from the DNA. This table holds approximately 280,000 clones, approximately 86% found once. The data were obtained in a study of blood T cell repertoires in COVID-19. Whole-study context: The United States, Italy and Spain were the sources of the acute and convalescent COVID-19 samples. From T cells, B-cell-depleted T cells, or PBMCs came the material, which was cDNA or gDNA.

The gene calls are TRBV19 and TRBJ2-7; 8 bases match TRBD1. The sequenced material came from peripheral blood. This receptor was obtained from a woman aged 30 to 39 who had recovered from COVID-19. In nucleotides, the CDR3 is TGTGCCAGTAGTCTCGGACAGGGCTTCTCCTACGAGCAGTACTTC. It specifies CASSLGQGFSYEQYF.